The present T cell receptor (beta chain) was sequenced within a study of identical twins. Using its own MiXCR run on the 5' RACE reads, TCRdb lists one record per CDR3 protein. The sample records some 97,000 distinct CDR3 sequences, about 6% being singletons. This CDR3 is 14 amino acids long. In germline, CDR1 is DFQATT, CDR2 SNEGSKA (reference sequence). V shed 4 bases and J 7 bases; nucleotides not matched to a gene: 9. Study-level findings and limits: Model-predicted out-of-frame TCR alpha sharing fell below observed values in monozygotic twins. High-abundance cord blood beta clonotypes had fewer insertions; memory repertoires showed none. In drawing conclusions, the study used cross-sectional statistical analysis and did not follow the same donors.

There are many counts of this clonotype. Its antigen is currently unknown. This TCR came from a woman aged 45 to 65 in good health. The sequenced sample consisted of memory T cells sorted from blood. The chain links TRBV20-1 to TRBJ2-1; 8 bases fit TRBD1. DNA of the CDR3: TGCAGTGCTACTGCCGGACAGGGCATGAATGAGCAGTTCTTC. Protein sequence: CSATAGQGMNEQFF.